Listed below are T cell receptor beta chains from one sample, sequenced in a study of shared clonotypes between healthy human individuals. Generated by immunoSEQ multiplex PCR, the TCRdb table keeps only in-frame clones and is missing some. The data hold about 2 million clones, with about 95% observed a single time. What was sequenced was naive CD8+ T cells sorted from blood. These receptors all stem from a man between 18 and 35 years old in good health. The CDR3 runs from the conserved cysteine through the conserved F or W. Each record gives: clone size, D gene, V gene, J gene, CDR3 DNA, CDR3 protein. D genes are given only for firm matches. Clone size is given for some rows only: seen once, a few or many times, or a class if the clone is expanded.

few	TRBD1	TRBV6-6	TRBJ1-5	TGTGCCAGCAGTCCCCTACAGGGGGGGCAGCCCCAGCATTTT	CASSPLQGGQPQHF
.	.	TRBV7-6	TRBJ2-3	TGTGCCAGCAGCCCCACCGGACGAGCCAACACAGATACGCAGTATTTT	CASSPTGRANTDTQYF
.	.	TRBV27	TRBJ2-1	TGTGCCAGCAGTTCGGGGGCAAATGAGCAGTTCTTC	CASSSGANEQFF
.	.	TRBV28	TRBJ2-1	TGTGCCAGCAGTTTATTGGGGAGCTCCTACAATGAGCAGTTCTTC	CASSLLGSSYNEQFF
.	TRBD1	TRBV7-9	TRBJ1-4	TGTGCCAGCAGCGACAATGGAGGGGGCGCCTCTAATGAAAAACTGTTTTTT	CASSDNGGGASNEKLFF
.	TRBD1	TRBV28	TRBJ2-3	TGTGCCAGCAGTTTATGGACAGGGGGGGGAGATACGCAGTATTTT	CASSLWTGGGDTQYF
.	.	TRBV7-9	TRBJ2-7	TGTGCCAGCGGGGACTCCTACGAGCAGTACTTC	CASGDSYEQYF
.	TRBD2	TRBV10-2	TRBJ2-5	TGCGCCAGCAGTGATAGCGGGAGTGTCCAAGAGACCCAGTACTTC	CASSDSGSVQETQYF
.	.	TRBV27	TRBJ1-6	TGTGCCAGCAGTTTTTCAGGGGATCTCTCCTATAATTCACCCCTCCACTTT	CASSFSGDLSYNSPLHF
.	.	TRBV7-9	TRBJ2-7	TGTGCCAGCAGCTTAGAGTTCCCAGACGGTGAAACCTACGAGCAGTACTTC	CASSLEFPDGETYEQYF
.	.	TRBV9	TRBJ2-7	TGTGCCAGCAGCGTAGCTGAGGGGTACGAGCAGTACTTC	CASSVAEGYEQYF
once	.	TRBV29-1	TRBJ2-2	TGCAGCGTAGAGACAGGGACGGGGGCCGGGGAGCTGTTTTTT	CSVETGTGAGELFF
.	.	TRBV11-2	TRBJ2-7	TGTGCCAGCAGCTTCCTGGGGGTCACCTACGAGCAGTACTTC	CASSFLGVTYEQYF
.	.	TRBV7-6	TRBJ1-6	TGTGCCAGCAGCTTAGATCTTAGTATGGGGTCACCCCTCCACTTT	CASSLDLSMGSPLHF
.	TRBD2	TRBV7-7	TRBJ2-2	TGTGCTAGCAGACGCACTAGACTAGCGGGGGGGACCGGGGAGCTGTTTTTT	CASRRTRLAGGTGELFF
.	.	TRBV11-2	TRBJ1-1	TGTGCCAGCAGCTCGATCAGGGCGGAGTACACTGAAGCTTTCTTT	CASSSIRAEYTEAFF
.	TRBD2	TRBV7-9	TRBJ2-1	TGTGCCAGCAGCCTCGGTATAGGCGGGGGGGCCGCTTGGAATGAGCAGTTCTTC	CASSLGIGGGAAWNEQFF
.	.	TRBV9	TRBJ1-1	TGTGCCAGCAGCGTAGAGTTGAACACTGAAGCTTTCTTT	CASSVELNTEAFF
.	.	TRBV6-5	TRBJ1-2	TGTGCCAGCAGCCTCGGACCGCTTGACTATGGCTACACCTTC	CASSLGPLDYGYTF
.	.	TRBV21-1	TRBJ2-7	TGTGCCAGCAGCAAAGAAGAGGCCCCTCGCAGGTGGTCCCACGAGCAGTACTTC	CASSKEEAPRRWSHEQYF
.	TRBD1	TRBV6-1	TRBJ1-6	TGTGCCAGCAGTCCCGGGACAGCTTATAATTCACCCCTCCACTTT	CASSPGTAYNSPLHF
.	.	TRBV27	TRBJ1-2	TGTGCCAGCAGTTTAGAGCAGGGGAACTATGGCTACACCTTC	CASSLEQGNYGYTF
.	.	TRBV15	TRBJ2-5	TGTGCCACCAGCAGAGATCTTTCGGGGGAGACCCAGTACTTC	CATSRDLSGETQYF
.	.	TRBV5-5	TRBJ1-2	TGTGCCAGCAGCTTGCTCCCAGCTAACTATGGCTACACCTTC	CASSLLPANYGYTF
.	.	TRBV28	TRBJ1-4	TGTGCCAGCAGTTTAGTGGCGGAGAATGAAAAACTGTTTTTT	CASSLVAENEKLFF
.	TRBD2	TRBV27	TRBJ2-7	TGTGCCAGCAGTTTCTCCGGGGGGGTCGTCTCCTACGAGCAGTACTTC	CASSFSGGVVSYEQYF
.	.	TRBV4-1	TRBJ2-1	TGCGCCAGCAGCCAAGCCCCACTAGCCCTCCAAAGGAATGAGCAGTTCTTC	CASSQAPLALQRNEQFF
.	.	TRBV10-1	TRBJ1-1	TGCGCCAGCAGTGAGTCGGGACCGACTGAAGCTTTCTTT	CASSESGPTEAFF
.	.	TRBV27	TRBJ2-1	TGTGCCAGCAGTTTAAACCCCTCCTACAATGAGCAGTTCTTC	CASSLNPSYNEQFF
.	.	TRBV11-2	TRBJ1-1	TGTGCCAGCAGTCGTGGGGGGAACACTGAAGCTTTCTTT	CASSRGGNTEAFF
.	.	TRBV7-8	TRBJ2-7	TGTGCCAGCAGCCAGAGGGAGGTTCCCTACGAGCAGTACTTC	CASSQREVPYEQYF
.	.	TRBV7-9	TRBJ2-7	TGTGCCAGCAGCTCTATCACAGGGATGGAAAGCTACGAGCAGTACTTC	CASSSITGMESYEQYF
.	.	TRBV6-5	TRBJ1-5	TGTGCCAGCAGTGGCCTTAACAGGGATCAGCCCCAGCATTTT	CASSGLNRDQPQHF
.	TRBD2	TRBV5-6	TRBJ2-3	TGTGCCAGCAGCCTTGGACTAGCGCCAGATACGCAGTATTTT	CASSLGLAPDTQYF
.	TRBD1	TRBV7-9	TRBJ1-1	TGTGCCAGCAGCTTAGAGTCAGGGGGTTACACTGAAGCTTTCTTT	CASSLESGGYTEAFF
.	.	TRBV7-8	TRBJ1-2	TGTGCCAGCAGCCCCGGGGAGCCCGAGGGCTACACCTTC	CASSPGEPEGYTF
.	.	TRBV10-3	TRBJ2-7	TGTGCCATCAGTGAGTCGGGGAACACACGCTCCTACGAGCAGTACTTC	CAISESGNTRSYEQYF
.	.	TRBV7-4	TRBJ1-1	TGTGCCAGCAGAGGGAGTTTCGGTTTTATGAACACTGAAGCTTTCTTT	CASRGSFGFMNTEAFF
.	.	TRBV28	TRBJ2-6	TGTGCCAGCAGGGCCCCGGGACACCTCAACTCTGGGGCCAACGTCCTGACTTTC	CASRAPGHLNSGANVLTF
.	.	TRBV6-1	TRBJ2-1	TGTGCCAGCAGTGAAGAGGGGAGCTCCTACAATGAGCAGTTCTTC	CASSEEGSSYNEQFF
.	TRBD2	TRBV6-8	TRBJ2-7	TGTGCCAGCAGTTACCCAGGACAGAGCGGGAGTTTTTGGTACGAGCAGTACTTC	CASSYPGQSGSFWYEQYF
.	.	TRBV5-6	TRBJ2-7	TGTGCCAGCAGCTTCCCAGGGGGGGGAGGCTACGAGCAGTACTTC	CASSFPGGGGYEQYF
.	.	TRBV6-5	TRBJ2-5	TGTGCCAGCTTTGGGGGGGCCGAGGAGACCCAGTACTTC	CASFGGAEETQYF
.	.	TRBV27	TRBJ1-3	TGTGCCAGCAGTTTATTTGCAGGGGGAAACACCATATATTTT	CASSLFAGGNTIYF
.	.	TRBV19	TRBJ1-1	TGTGCCAGTAGTACGAGGGGGGGGACTGAAGCTTTCTTT	CASSTRGGTEAFF